These T cell receptor beta chains were read from a single sample in a study of control samples from healthy donors and cancer patients. Sequencing was performed with immunoSEQ multiplex PCR; in TCRdb, only in-frame clones are kept and a portion is missing. The sample lists about 90,000 clones; about nine tenths were seen once. The sequenced sample consisted of blood. These receptor sequences come from a woman between 18 and 29 years old in good health. The CDR3 runs from the conserved cysteine through the conserved F or W.

>TRBJ1-2|TRBV7-9
CASSLVLLTANYGYTF
>TRBJ2-7|TRBV19
CASSNRIAGGHEQYF
>TRBJ1-2|TRBV7-2
CASSFDTSPYYGYTF
>TRBJ2-5|TRBV24-1
CATSDGKMYQETQYF
>TRBJ2-3|TRBV4-2
CASSQTLAALTDTQYF
>TRBJ1-2|TRBV6-5
CASSYSTHGYTF
>TRBJ2-4|TRBV21-1
CASSTTRLKSKNIQYF
>TRBJ2-7|TRBV7-2
CASSLRESYEQYF
>TRBJ2-7|TRBV11-1
CASSPPFLGITYEQYF
>TRBJ1-2|TRBV2
CASSVVGTGYGYTF
>TRBJ1-2|TRBV2
CASSLGQTLANYGYTF
>TRBJ1-1|TRBV4-1
CASSPGEQNTEAFF
>TRBJ2-7|TRBV5-1
CATSSGAGDSYEQYF
>TRBJ1-4|TRBV18
CASSPPEGANEKLFF
>TRBJ1-5|TRBV6-5
CASSYSVDRNQPQHF
>TRBJ1-2|TRBV25-1
CASSDENRYGYTF
>TRBJ1-1|TRBV19
CASSDPRTGGTEAFF
>TRBJ2-7|TRBV2
CASTAVPDYEQYF
>TRBJ2-7|TRBV15
CATSRAGGGYEQYF
>TRBJ1-6|TRBV10-3
CAISTEIPTYNSPLHF
>TRBJ1-4|TRBV25-1
CASSESVGVPEKLFF
>TRBJ2-1|TRBV6-5
CASRWQGLYNEQFF
>TRBJ1-1|TRBV6-5
CASSYYGQVEAFF
>TRBJ1-2|TRBV19
CASTWDIESNYGYTF
>TRBJ2-7|TRBV5-1
CASTPGQGLYEQYF
>TRBJ1-2|TRBV4-1
CASSIFFQGTYGYTF
>TRBJ2-3|TRBV2
CASSFDRLASTDTQYF
>TRBJ1-1|TRBV20-1
CSASRAGGEMPEAFF
>TRBJ2-7|TRBV3-1/TRBV3-2
CASSPSDRGLWQYF